Listed below are T cell receptor beta chains from one sample, sequenced in a study of T cells in Graves' hyperthyroidism and ophthalmopathy. From the multiplex PCR reads, TCRdb called clonotypes with MiXCR, one entry per CDR3 protein. The data contain under 700,000 distinct CDR3 sequences, over 15% of them singletons. The sample comprised blood. These receptor sequences come from a woman under 30 with Graves' hyperthyroidism. CDR3s include the opening cysteine and the closing phenylalanine or tryptophan.

TRBV9	TRBJ2-3	CASSEHPTSDTQYF
TRBV10-2	TRBJ2-7	CASSESGGPTYEQYF
TRBV4-3	TRBJ2-2	CASSQEGRGGPGGELFF
TRBV20-1	TRBJ2-5	CSARVPTDQETQYF
TRBV20-1	TRBJ2-3	CSATTGLAGDHTDTQYF
TRBV10-3	TRBJ1-2	CAISGRDRGYGYTF
TRBV11-3	TRBJ2-7	CASSLYRGEGQYF
TRBV4-1	TRBJ2-3	CASSQDHRTGDTQYF
TRBV5-4	TRBJ2-3	CASSLQGLITDTQYF
TRBV12-3/TRBV12-4	TRBJ2-1	CASSQGPLGRGTYNEQFF
TRBV27	TRBJ2-7	CASSLGSGGYEQYF
TRBV19	TRBJ2-4	CASSIPTGVGENIQYF
TRBV7-9	TRBJ2-7	CASGPRQGSEQYF
TRBV20-1	TRBJ1-1	CSALRPGQAFF
TRBV6-2/TRBV6-3	TRBJ2-1	CASGLAAYNEQFF
TRBV29-1	TRBJ1-2	CSVEGTGSSGYTF
TRBV12-3/TRBV12-4	TRBJ2-3	CASSFWGRKGGDTQYF
TRBV7-2	TRBJ1-6	CASSSRQGRNSPLHF
TRBV20-1	TRBJ2-4	CRARVGGKNIQYF
TRBV12-3/TRBV12-4	TRBJ1-2	CASSWSQRSNYGYTF
TRBV6-5	TRBJ1-2	CASSYRGLYGYTF
TRBV6-2/TRBV6-3	TRBJ2-5	CASNGLAGAYQETQYF
TRBV20-1	TRBJ1-5	CSARVDPREPQHF
TRBV2	TRBJ1-1	CASSWDTSEAFF
TRBV2	TRBJ2-1	CASSERTSLNNEQFF
TRBV5-1	TRBJ2-1	CASSLPSGYNEQFF
TRBV2	TRBJ1-1	CASSEGRAGYMNTEAFF
TRBV4-1	TRBJ1-6	CASSQPTGLSSPLHF
TRBV28	TRBJ2-2	CASSLFSGSWDTGELFF